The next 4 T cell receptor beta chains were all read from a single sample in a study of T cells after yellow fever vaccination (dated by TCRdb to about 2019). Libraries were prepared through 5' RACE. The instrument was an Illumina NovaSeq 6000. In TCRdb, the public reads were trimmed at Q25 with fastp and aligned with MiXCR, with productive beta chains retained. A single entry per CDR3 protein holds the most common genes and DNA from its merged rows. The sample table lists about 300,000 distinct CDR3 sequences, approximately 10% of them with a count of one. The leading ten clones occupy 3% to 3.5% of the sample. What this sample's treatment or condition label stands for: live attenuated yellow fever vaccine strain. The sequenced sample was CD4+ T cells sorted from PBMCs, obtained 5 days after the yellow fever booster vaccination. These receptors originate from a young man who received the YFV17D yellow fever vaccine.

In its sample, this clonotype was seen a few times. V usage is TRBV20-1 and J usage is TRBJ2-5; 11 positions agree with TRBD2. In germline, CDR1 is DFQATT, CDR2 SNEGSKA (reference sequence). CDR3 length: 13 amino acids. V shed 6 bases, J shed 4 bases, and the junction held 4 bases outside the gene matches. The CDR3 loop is CSALTSGAETQYF. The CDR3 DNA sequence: TGCAGTGCCCTGACTAGCGGGGCAGAGACCCAGTACTTC.

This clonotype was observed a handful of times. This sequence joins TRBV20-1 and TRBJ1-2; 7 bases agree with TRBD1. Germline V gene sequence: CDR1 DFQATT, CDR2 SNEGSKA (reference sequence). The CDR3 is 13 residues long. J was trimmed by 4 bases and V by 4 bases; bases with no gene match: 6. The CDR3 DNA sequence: TGCAGTGCTACAATACAGGGGAGCTATGGCTACACCTTC. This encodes CSATIQGSYGYTF.

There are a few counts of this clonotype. Here the CDR3 DNA reads TGCAGCGTACAGACTAGTACTCCCACAGATACGCAGTATTTT. Its protein is CSVQTSTPTDTQYF. V usage is TRBV29-1 and J usage is TRBJ2-3; perhaps TRBD2 as D (6 bases). Germline-derived CDR1 and CDR2 are SQVTM and ANQGSEA. The V end lost 6 bases, the J end lost 2 bases, and 15 bases lay between the germline ends. This CDR3 contains 14 residues.

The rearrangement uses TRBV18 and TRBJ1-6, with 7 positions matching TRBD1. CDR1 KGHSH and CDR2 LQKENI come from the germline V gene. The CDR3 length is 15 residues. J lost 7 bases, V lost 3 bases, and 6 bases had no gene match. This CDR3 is CASSPMGQRNSPLHF. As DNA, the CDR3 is TGTGCCAGCTCACCGATGGGACAGAGGAATTCACCCCTCCACTTT.